A single sample gave rise to the 18 T cell receptor beta chains below, sequenced in a study of blood T cell repertoires in COVID-19. Assay: immunoSEQ multiplex PCR; the TCRdb copy retains only in-frame clones and omits some. The sample has roughly 100,000 clones; around four fifths are singletons. Sequencing used peripheral blood. These receptor sequences come from a human donor in a cohort sampled during active COVID-19.

This clone has a single count. The chain has TRBV7-2 and TRBJ2-1, with D hard to call. This CDR3 comprises 13 residues. Germline V gives CDR1 SGHTA, CDR2 FQGNSA. The V and J ends lost 4 bases and 7 bases respectively, with 11 bases between them. CDR3 sequence (DNA): TGTGCCAGCAGCTCCCCCCTTACAAATGAGCAGTTCTTC. Amino acids: CASSSPLTNEQFF. The full variable domain, completed using reference TRBV7-2 and TRBJ2-1, is GAGVSQSPSNKVTEKGKDVELRCDPISGHTALYWYRQSLGQGLEFLIYFQGNSAPDKSGLPSDRFSAERTGGSVSTLTIQRTQQEDSAVYLCASSSPLTNEQFFGPGTRLTVL.

This clone was seen a single time. The V gene is TRBV11-2, the J gene TRBJ2-5; possible D gene TRBD2, 6 bases. Germline CDR1 SGHAT, CDR2 FQNNGV. V lost 4 bases and J 9 bases, leaving 15 bases between the germline ends. The CDR3 has 13 residues. CDR3 sequence: CASSSPLAPPQYF. Written as DNA, the CDR3 is TGTGCCAGCAGCTCCCCCCTAGCGCCCCCCCAGTACTTC.

This clone occurred once. The genes are TRBV7-2 and TRBJ2-3, with 10 bases that match TRBD2. There are 17 residues in the CDR3. Unmatched junction bases numbered 9, after V lost 5 bases and J lost 1 base. Germline CDR1 reads SGHTA; CDR2 reads FQGNSA. CDR3 in amino acids: CASSQRKGTSGTDTQYF. CDR3 nucleotides: TGTGCCAGCAGCCAACGGAAAGGGACTAGCGGCACAGATACGCAGTATTTT.

The chain carries TRBV7-8 and TRBJ1-5; no reliable D call. Germline CDR1 reads SGHVS; CDR2 reads FQNEAQ. Trimming took off 5 bases at V and 2 bases at J, with 7 bases between the two ends. The CDR3 is 13 residues long. CDR3 sequence reads: CASSLRGNQPQHF. CDR3 coding DNA: TGTGCCAGCAGCCTCCGGGGCAATCAGCCCCAGCATTTT.

The V gene is TRBV6-5, the J gene TRBJ2-7; 9 bases align to TRBD1. V shed 8 bases and J 7 bases; nucleotides not matched to a gene: 9. This CDR3 contains 13 residues. Germline V lookup: CDR1 MNHEY, CDR2 SVGAGI. The CDR3 DNA sequence: TGTGCCAGCGCCCCGGGACAGGGAGGAGAGCAGTACTTC. Translation: CASAPGQGGEQYF.

J is TRBJ2-5 and V is TRBV5-1; 9 bases line up with TRBD1. CDR3 size: 16 residues. CDR1 and CDR2 from the germline V gene are SGHRS and YFSETQ. The V gene end was trimmed by 3 bases and the J gene end by 5 bases; junction bases not matched to a gene: 11. CDR3 residues: CASSYNPQGATETQYF. CDR3 DNA: TGCGCCAGCAGCTACAATCCACAGGGGGCTACGGAGACCCAGTACTTC.

This clone was observed once. The rearrangement uses TRBV3-1 (or the pseudogene TRBV3-2) and TRBJ2-2, with 7 bases that match TRBD2. V was pared by 0 bases and J by 0 bases, with 16 bases of the junction left unmatched. The CDR3 is made up of 21 amino acids. Germline V CDR1 and CDR2: LGHDT, YNNKEL (reference sequence). The chain's CDR3 is CASSQESWLADKNANTGELFF. The CDR3 DNA reads TGTGCCAGCAGCCAAGAATCGTGGCTAGCGGACAAAAACGCGAACACCGGGGAGCTGTTTTTT.

The chain employs TRBV5-1 and TRBJ2-2, with D perhaps matching TRBD1 (5 bases). V lost 7 bases to trimming and J lost 2 bases, with 9 bases between them. Germline CDR1 reads SGHRS; CDR2 reads YFSETQ. The CDR3 covers 13 residues. For the CDR3, the DNA is TGCGCCAGCTGGGGCCTAAACACCGGGGAGCTGTTTTTT. Translated, it gives CASWGLNTGELFF.

The chain links TRBV3-1 (or the pseudogene TRBV3-2) to TRBJ1-1, with 9 bases aligning to TRBD1. In germline, CDR1 is LGHDT, CDR2 YNNKEL (reference sequence). The CDR3 spans 16 residues. V shed 8 bases and J 0 bases; nucleotides not matched to a gene: 10. In DNA form, the CDR3 reads TGTGCCAGCTTTCCCTCGGACAGGGGATTGAACACTGAAGCTTTCTTT. As protein: CASFPSDRGLNTEAFF.

This chain uses TRBV19 with TRBJ2-1; 7 bases map to TRBD1. This CDR3 region has 14 residues. V was pared by 6 bases and J by 8 bases, with 10 bases of the junction left unmatched. Germline V gene data show CDR1 as LNHDA and CDR2 as SQIVND (reference sequence). For the CDR3, the DNA is TGTGCCAGTAGCCTGACAGGGAAGGAGGATGAGCAGTTCTTC. Its protein is CASSLTGKEDEQFF.

The chain's CDR3 is CASSQAGGQTDTQYF. Written as DNA, the CDR3 is TGTGCCAGCAGCCAAGCGGGGGGGCAGACAGATACGCAGTATTTT. The V and J genes are TRBV5-4 and TRBJ2-3; 10 bases align to TRBD2. Germline CDR1 and CDR2: SGHNT and YYREEE (reference sequence). J gave up 3 bases and V 4 bases, and 5 bases lay outside the gene matches. The CDR3 length is 15 residues. The full variable domain, completed using reference TRBV5-4 and TRBJ2-3, is ETGVTQSPTHLIKTRGQQVTLRCSSQSGHNTVSWYQQALGQGPQFIFQYYREEENGRGNFPPRFSGLQFPNYSSELNVNALELDDSALYLCASSQAGGQTDTQYFGPGTRLTVL.

The V gene is TRBV28, the J gene TRBJ2-7, with D maybe TRBD1 (5 bases). Trimming took 4 bases from V and 1 from J, leaving 5 bases between them. This CDR3 spans 12 amino acids. Per germline, CDR1 MDHEN and CDR2 SYDVKM. Written as DNA, the CDR3 is TGTGCCAGCAGTTCAGGGTCCTACGAGCAGTACTTC. As protein: CASSSGSYEQYF. The full variable domain, in which reference TRBV28 and TRBJ2-7 provide the parts outside the CDR3, is DVKVTQSSRYLVKRTGEKVFLECVQDMDHENMFWYRQDPGLGLRLIYFSYDVKMKEKGDIPEGYSVSREKKERFSLILESASTNQTSMYLCASSSGSYEQYFGPGTRLTVT.

There are many counts of this clone. This sequence joins TRBV10-3 and TRBJ1-5; TRBD1 agrees at 11 bases. The V gene end was trimmed by 5 bases and the J gene end by 9 bases; junction bases not matched to a gene: 9. CDR1 and CDR2 from the germline V gene are ENHRY and SYGVKD. This CDR3 has 15 amino acids. The CDR3, as DNA: TGTGCCATCAGTACCGGGACAGGGGGGATATGGCCCCAGCATTTT. The encoded protein is CAISTGTGGIWPQHF.

The chain employs TRBV5-1 and TRBJ2-1, with TRBD1 matching over 9 bases. The CDR3 sequence is 15 residues long. J gave up 10 bases and V 4 bases, and 12 bases lay outside the gene matches. The V gene's germline CDR1 is SGHRS and CDR2 YFSETQ. This CDR3 reads CASSPGQGGGLEQFF. CDR3 DNA sequence: TGCGCCAGCAGCCCGGGACAGGGAGGAGGGTTAGAGCAGTTCTTC.

The J gene is TRBJ1-4, the V gene TRBV7-2; a possible D gene is TRBD1 (5 bases). The V gene's germline CDR1 is SGHTA and CDR2 FQGNSA. The length of the CDR3 is 15 residues. Trimming removed 5 bases at V and 4 bases at J, with 14 bases between. CDR3 in amino acids: CASSPGKQINEKLFF. Written as DNA, the CDR3 is TGTGCCAGCAGCCCAGGGAAACAGATTAATGAAAAACTGTTTTTT.

V is TRBV18 and J is TRBJ1-1, with TRBD1 as a possible D gene (5 bases). The V gene's germline CDR1 is KGHSH and CDR2 LQKENI. The CDR3 is made up of 14 amino acids. The V and J ends lost 2 bases and 1 base respectively, with 8 bases between them. CDR3 protein: CASSPNRQNTEAFF. CDR3 sequence (DNA): TGTGCCAGCTCACCAAACAGGCAGAACACTGAAGCTTTCTTT.

The chain carries TRBV29-1 and TRBJ1-4, with TRBD1 as a possible D gene (5 bases). The CDR3 loop spans 11 amino acids. V gave up 7 bases and J gave up 10 bases, with 13 bases separating them. Per the germline V gene, CDR1 is SQVTM and CDR2 is ANQGSEA. Written as DNA, the CDR3 is TGCAGCGGAGACAGCGGGGGAAAACTGTTTTTT. This sequence encodes CSGDSGGKLFF.

The chain combines TRBV6-5 with TRBJ2-5; maybe TRBD1 (6 bases). In germline, CDR1 is MNHEY, CDR2 SVGAGI. CDR3 length: 15 amino acids. V was pared by 2 bases and J by 0 bases, with 10 bases between. The CDR3 protein is CASSYTRGHQETQYF. The CDR3, as DNA: TGTGCCAGCAGTTACACCAGGGGCCACCAAGAGACCCAGTACTTC.